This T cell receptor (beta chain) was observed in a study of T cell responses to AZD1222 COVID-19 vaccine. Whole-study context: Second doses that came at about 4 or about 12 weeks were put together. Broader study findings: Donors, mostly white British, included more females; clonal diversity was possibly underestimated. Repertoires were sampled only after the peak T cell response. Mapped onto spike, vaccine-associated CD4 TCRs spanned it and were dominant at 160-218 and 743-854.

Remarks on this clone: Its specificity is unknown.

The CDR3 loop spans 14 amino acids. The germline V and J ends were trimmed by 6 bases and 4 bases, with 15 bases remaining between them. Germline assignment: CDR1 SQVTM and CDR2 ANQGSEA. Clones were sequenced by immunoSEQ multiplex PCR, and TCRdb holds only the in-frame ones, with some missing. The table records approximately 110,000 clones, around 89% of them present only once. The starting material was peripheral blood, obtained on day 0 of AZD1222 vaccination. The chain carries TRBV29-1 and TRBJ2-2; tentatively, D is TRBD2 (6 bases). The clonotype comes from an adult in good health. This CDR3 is CSVQVGLTTGELFF. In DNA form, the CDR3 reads TGCAGCGTCCAGGTGGGACTCACCACCGGGGAGCTGTTTTTT.